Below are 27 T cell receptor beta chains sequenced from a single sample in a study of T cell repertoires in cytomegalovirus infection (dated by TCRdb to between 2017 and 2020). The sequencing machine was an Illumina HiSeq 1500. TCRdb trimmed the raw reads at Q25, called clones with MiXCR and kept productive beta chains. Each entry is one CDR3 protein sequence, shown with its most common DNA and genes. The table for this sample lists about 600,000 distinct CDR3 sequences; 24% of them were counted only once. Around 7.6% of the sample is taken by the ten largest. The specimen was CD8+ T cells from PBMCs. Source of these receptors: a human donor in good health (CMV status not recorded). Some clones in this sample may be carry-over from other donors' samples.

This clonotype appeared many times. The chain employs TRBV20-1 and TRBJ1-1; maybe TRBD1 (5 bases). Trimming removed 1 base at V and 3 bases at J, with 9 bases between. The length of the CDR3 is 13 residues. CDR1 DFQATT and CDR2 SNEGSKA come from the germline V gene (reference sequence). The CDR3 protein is CSARAGGDTEAFF. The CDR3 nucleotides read TGCAGTGCTAGAGCAGGAGGGGACACTGAAGCTTTCTTT.

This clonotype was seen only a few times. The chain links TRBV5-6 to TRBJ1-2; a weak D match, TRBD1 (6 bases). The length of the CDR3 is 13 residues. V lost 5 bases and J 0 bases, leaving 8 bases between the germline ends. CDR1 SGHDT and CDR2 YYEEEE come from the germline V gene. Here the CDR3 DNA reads TGTGCCAGCAGTCACAGGGCTAACTATGGCTACACCTTC. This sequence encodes CASSHRANYGYTF.

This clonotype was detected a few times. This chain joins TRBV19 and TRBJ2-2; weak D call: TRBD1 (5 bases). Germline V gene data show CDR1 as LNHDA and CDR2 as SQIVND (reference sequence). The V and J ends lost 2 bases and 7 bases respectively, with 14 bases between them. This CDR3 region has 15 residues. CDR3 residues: CASSIRTQKGGELFF. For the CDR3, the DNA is TGTGCCAGTAGTATAAGGACACAGAAAGGCGGGGAGCTGTTTTTT.

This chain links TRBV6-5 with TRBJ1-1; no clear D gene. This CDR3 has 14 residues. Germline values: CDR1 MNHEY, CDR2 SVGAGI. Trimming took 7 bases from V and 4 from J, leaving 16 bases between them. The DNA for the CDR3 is TGTGCCAGCACGCCCTATTCGGGCGGCACTGAAGCTTTCTTT. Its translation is CASTPYSGGTEAFF.

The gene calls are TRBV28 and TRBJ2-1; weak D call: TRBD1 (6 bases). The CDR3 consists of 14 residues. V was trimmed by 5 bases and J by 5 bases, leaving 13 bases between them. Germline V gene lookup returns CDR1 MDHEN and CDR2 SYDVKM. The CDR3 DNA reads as TGTGCCAGCAGTATCAGGGGATTCCACAATGAGCAGTTCTTC. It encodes CASSIRGFHNEQFF.

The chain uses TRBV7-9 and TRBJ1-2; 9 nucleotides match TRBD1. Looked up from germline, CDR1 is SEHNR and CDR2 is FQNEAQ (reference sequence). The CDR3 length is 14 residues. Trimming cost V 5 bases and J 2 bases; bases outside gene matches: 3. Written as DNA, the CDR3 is TGTGCCAGCAGCACCGGACAGGGGAACTATGGCTACACCTTC. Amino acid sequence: CASSTGQGNYGYTF.

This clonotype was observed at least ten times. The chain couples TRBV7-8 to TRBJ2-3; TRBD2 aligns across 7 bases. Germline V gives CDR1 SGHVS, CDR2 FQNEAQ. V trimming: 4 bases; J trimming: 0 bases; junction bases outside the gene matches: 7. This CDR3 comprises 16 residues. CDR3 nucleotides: TGTGCCAGCAGCTCCCGGGCGGGGGTGAGCACAGATACGCAGTATTTT. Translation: CASSSRAGVSTDTQYF.

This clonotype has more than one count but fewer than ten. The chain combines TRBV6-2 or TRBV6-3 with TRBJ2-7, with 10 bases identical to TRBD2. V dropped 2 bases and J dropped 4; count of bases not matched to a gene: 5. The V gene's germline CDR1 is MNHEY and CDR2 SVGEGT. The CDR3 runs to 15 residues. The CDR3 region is CASSYGLAGAYEQYV. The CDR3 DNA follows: TGTGCCAGCAGTTACGGGCTAGCGGGGGCATACGAGCAGTACGTC.

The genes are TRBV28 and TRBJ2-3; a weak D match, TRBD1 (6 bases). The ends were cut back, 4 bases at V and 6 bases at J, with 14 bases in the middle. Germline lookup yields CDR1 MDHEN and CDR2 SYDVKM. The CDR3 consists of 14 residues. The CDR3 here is CASSSTGLSDTQYF. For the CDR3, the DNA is TGTGCCAGCAGTTCTACAGGGTTAAGTGATACGCAGTATTTT. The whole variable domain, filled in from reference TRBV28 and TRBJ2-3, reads DVKVTQSSRYLVKRTGEKVFLECVQDMDHENMFWYRQDPGLGLRLIYFSYDVKMKEKGDIPEGYSVSREKKERFSLILESASTNQTSMYLCASSSTGLSDTQYFGPGTRLTVL.

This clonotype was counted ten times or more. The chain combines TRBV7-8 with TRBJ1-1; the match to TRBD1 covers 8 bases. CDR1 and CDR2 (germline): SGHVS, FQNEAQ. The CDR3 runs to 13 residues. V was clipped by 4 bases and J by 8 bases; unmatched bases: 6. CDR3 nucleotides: TGTGCCAGCAGCTCTTCTAGACAGGGGGAAGCTTTCTTT. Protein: CASSSSRQGEAFF.

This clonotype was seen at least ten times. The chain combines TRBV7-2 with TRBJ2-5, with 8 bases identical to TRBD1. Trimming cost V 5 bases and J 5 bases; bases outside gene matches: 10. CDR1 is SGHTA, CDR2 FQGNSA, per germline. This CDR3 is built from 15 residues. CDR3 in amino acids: CASSTRQGPGETQYF. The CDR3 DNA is TGTGCCAGCAGCACGCGACAGGGGCCCGGGGAGACCCAGTACTTC. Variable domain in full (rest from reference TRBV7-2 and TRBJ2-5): GAGVSQSPSNKVTEKGKDVELRCDPISGHTALYWYRQSLGQGLEFLIYFQGNSAPDKSGLPSDRFSAERTGGSVSTLTIQRTQQEDSAVYLCASSTRQGPGETQYFGPGTRLLVL.

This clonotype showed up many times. The CDR3 region is CASSSRGGDEQYV. The CDR3 bases are TGTGCCAGCAGTTCCCGGGGGGGAGACGAGCAGTACGTC. V usage is TRBV6-2 or TRBV6-3 and J usage is TRBJ2-7, with 8 bases lining up with TRBD2. The length of the CDR3 is 13 residues. V was pared by 4 bases and J by 5 bases, with 4 bases of the junction left unmatched. Germline V gene lookup returns CDR1 MNHEY and CDR2 SVGEGT.

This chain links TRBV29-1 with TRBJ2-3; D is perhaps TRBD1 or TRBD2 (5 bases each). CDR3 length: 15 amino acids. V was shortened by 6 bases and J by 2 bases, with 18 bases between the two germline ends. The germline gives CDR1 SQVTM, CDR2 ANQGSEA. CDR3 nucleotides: TGCAGCGTAGACGTGGCCCTGGGGGACACAGATACGCAGTATTTT. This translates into CSVDVALGDTDTQYF.

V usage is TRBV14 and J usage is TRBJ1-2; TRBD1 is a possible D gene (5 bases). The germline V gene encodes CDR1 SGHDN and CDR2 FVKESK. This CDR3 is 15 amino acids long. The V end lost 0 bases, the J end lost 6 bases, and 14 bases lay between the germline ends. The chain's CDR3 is CASSQDPKGRHGYTF. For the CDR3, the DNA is TGTGCCAGCAGCCAAGATCCGAAGGGGCGTCATGGCTACACCTTC. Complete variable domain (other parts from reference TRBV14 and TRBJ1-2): EAGVTQFPSHSVIEKGQTVTLRCDPISGHDNLYWYRRVMGKEIKFLLHFVKESKQDESGMPNNRFLAERTGGTYSTLKVQPAELEDSGVYFCASSQDPKGRHGYTFGSGTRLTVV.

CDR3 coding DNA: TGTGCCAGCAGTTACGTTGAGAGCTCCTACGAGCAGTACTTC. Translation: CASSYVESSYEQYF. The chain joins TRBV6-5 to TRBJ2-7; D unclear. This CDR3 contains 14 residues. Trimming shortened V by 2 bases and J by 0 bases, and 8 bases separated the two germline ends. Germline CDR1 is MNHEY and CDR2 is SVGAGI.

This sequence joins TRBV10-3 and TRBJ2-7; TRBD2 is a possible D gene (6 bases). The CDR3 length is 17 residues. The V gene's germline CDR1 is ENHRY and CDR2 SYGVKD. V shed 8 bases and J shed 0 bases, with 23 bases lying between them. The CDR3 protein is CAIGGATDGGFSYEQYF. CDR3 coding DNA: TGTGCCATCGGAGGGGCGACGGATGGGGGATTCTCCTACGAGCAGTACTTC.

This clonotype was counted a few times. CDR3 residues: CASSRTVYDQPQHF. The CDR3 DNA follows: TGTGCCAGCAGTCGGACAGTCTACGATCAGCCCCAGCATTTT. V gene TRBV2 combines with J gene TRBJ1-5; tentative D call: TRBD1 (6 bases). Germline V gives CDR1 SNHLY, CDR2 FYNNEI. The CDR3 extends over 14 amino acids. Trimming pared 5 bases from V and 5 bases from J, leaving 13 bases between.

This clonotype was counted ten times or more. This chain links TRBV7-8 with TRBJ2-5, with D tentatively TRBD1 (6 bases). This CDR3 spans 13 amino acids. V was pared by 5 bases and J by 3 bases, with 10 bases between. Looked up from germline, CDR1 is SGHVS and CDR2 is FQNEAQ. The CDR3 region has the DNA TGTGCCAGCAGCACCAACAGGGAAGAGACCCAGTACTTC. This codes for CASSTNREETQYF.

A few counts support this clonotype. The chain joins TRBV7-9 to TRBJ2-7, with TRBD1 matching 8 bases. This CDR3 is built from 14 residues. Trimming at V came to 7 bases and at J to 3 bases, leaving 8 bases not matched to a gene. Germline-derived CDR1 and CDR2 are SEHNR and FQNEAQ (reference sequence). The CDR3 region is CASTQSTGGYEQYF. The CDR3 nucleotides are TGTGCCAGCACCCAATCAACAGGGGGCTACGAGCAGTACTTC.

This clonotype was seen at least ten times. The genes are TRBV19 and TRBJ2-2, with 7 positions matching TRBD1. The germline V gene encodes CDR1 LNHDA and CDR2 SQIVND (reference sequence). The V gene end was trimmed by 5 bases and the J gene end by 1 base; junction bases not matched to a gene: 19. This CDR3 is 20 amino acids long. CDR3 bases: TGTGCCAGTAGTCCCTTGGACAGGACCGCGCATCCAGAGAACACCGGGGAGCTGTTTTTT. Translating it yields CASSPLDRTAHPENTGELFF.

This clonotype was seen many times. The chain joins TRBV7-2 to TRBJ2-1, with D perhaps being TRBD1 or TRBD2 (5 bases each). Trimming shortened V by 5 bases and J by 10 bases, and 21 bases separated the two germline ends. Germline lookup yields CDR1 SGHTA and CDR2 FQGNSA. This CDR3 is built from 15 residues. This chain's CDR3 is CASSEPGPARGEQFF. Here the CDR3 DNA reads TGTGCCAGCAGCGAACCGGGACCCGCCAGAGGAGAGCAGTTCTTC.

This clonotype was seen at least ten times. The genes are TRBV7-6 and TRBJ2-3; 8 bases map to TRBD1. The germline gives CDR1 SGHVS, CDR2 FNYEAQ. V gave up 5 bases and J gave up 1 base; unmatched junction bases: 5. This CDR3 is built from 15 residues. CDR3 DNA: TGTGCCAGCAGCCTGGACAGGGATCGCACAGATACGCAGTATTTT. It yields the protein CASSLDRDRTDTQYF.

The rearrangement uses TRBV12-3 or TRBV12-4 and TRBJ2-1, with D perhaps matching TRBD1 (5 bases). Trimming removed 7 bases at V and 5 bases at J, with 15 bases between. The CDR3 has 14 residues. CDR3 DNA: TGTGCCAGCACCAACCGTCAGGGAAACAATGAGCAGTTCTTC. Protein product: CASTNRQGNNEQFF.

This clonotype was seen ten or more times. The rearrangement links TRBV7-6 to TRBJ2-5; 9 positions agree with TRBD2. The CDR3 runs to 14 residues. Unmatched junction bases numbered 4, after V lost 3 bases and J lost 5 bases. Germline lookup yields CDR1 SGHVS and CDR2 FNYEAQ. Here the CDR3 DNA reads TGTGCCAGCAGCTTGCGGGGGGGGACGGAGACCCAGTACTTC. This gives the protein CASSLRGGTETQYF.

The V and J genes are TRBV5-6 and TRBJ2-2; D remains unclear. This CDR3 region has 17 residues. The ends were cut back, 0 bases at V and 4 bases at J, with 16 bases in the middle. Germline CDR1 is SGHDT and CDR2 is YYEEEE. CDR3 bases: TGTGCCAGCAGCTTGGCGTCCGCCGCAAGATCCACCGGGGAGCTGTTTTTT. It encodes CASSLASAARSTGELFF.

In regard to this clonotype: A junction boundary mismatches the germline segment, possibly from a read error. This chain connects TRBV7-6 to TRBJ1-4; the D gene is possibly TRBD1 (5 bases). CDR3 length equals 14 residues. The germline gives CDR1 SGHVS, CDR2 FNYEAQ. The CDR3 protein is CVSTQWGVNEKLFF. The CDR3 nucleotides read TGTGTCAGCACCCAATGGGGGGTGAATGAAAAACTGTTTTTT.

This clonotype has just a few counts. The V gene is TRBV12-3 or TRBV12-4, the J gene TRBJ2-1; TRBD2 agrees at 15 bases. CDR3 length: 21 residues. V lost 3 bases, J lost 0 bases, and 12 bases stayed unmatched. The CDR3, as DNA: TGTGCCAGCAGTTTTACCCTTCCGGGACTAGCGGGGGGCCTCTCCTACAATGAGCAGTTCTTC. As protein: CASSFTLPGLAGGLSYNEQFF.